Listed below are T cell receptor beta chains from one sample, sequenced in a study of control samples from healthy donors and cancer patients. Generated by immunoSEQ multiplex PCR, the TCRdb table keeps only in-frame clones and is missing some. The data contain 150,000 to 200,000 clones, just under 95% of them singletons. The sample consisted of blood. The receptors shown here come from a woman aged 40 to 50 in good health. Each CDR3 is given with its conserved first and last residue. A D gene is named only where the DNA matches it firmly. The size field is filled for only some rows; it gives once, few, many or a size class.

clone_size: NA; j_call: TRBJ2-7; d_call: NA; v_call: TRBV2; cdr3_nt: TGTGCCAGCAGTGATTTAGGGATTCCGTACTTC; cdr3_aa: CASSDLGIPYF
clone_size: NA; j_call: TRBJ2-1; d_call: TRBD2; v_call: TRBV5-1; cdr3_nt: TGCGCCAGCAGCTTGGTCGGACTAGCAGGGCAGTTCTTC; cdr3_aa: CASSLVGLAGQFF
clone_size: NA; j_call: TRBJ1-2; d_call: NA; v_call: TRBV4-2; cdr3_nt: TGTGCCAGCAGCCCCGCCTCAGAATATGGCTACACCTTC; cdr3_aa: CASSPASEYGYTF
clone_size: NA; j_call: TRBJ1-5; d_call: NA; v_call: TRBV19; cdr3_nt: TGTGCCAGTAGTCCAGACAGGAGCAATCAGCCCCAGCATTTT; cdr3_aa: CASSPDRSNQPQHF
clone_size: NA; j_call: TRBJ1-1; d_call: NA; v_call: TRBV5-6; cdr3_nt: TGTGCCAGCAGTTTGCCCAGAGTCGCCTCGAACACTGAAGCTTTCTTT; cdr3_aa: CASSLPRVASNTEAFF
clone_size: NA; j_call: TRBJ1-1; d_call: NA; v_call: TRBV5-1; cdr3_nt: TGCGCCAGCAGCTTGGGGCAACAGAACACTGAAGCTTTCTTT; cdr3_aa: CASSLGQQNTEAFF
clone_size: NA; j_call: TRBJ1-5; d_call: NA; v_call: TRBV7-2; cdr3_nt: TGTGCCAGCAGCTTCGTATCCACTAGCAATCAGCCCCAGCATTTT; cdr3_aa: CASSFVSTSNQPQHF
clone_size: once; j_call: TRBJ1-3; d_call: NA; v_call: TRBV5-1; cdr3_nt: TGCGCCAGCAGCTTTCTACCCCAGGTTGGCAACACCATATATTTT; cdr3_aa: CASSFLPQVGNTIYF
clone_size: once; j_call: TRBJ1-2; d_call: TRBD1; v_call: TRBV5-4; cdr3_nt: TGTGCCAGCAGCTTCCAGACGGGGACAGGGCCTAACTATGGCTACACCTTC; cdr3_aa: CASSFQTGTGPNYGYTF
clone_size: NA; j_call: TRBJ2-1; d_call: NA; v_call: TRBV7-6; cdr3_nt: TGTGCCAGCAGCTTAGGGTTACAGGGTAGGAATGAGCAGTTCTTC; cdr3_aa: CASSLGLQGRNEQFF
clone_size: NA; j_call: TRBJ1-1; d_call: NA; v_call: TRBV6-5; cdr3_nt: TGTGCCAGCAGTTCCCAGACGAACACTGAAGCTTTCTTT; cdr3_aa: CASSSQTNTEAFF
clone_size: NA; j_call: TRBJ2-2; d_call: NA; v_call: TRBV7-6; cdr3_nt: TGTGCCAGCAGCTTAGAAGGGGTGGACAGCACCGGGGAGCTGTTTTTT; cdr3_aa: CASSLEGVDSTGELFF
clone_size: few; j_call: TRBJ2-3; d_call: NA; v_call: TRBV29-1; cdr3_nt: TGCAGCGCGTGCGAGGGCGGAACTAGCACAGATACGCAGTATTTT; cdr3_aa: CSACEGGTSTDTQYF
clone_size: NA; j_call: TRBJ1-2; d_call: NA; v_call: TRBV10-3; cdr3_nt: TGTGCCATCAGTGACCCTGCCAGGGCCTATGGCTACACCTTC; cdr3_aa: CAISDPARAYGYTF
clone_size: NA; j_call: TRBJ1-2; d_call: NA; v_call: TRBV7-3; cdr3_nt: TGTGCCAGCAGCTTAGATCCCAGGGATAGCTACACCTTC; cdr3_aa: CASSLDPRDSYTF
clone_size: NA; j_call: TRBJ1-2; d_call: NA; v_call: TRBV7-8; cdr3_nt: TGTGCCAGCAGCTTAGGGCCGGGTCACCATGGCTACACCTTC; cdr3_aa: CASSLGPGHHGYTF
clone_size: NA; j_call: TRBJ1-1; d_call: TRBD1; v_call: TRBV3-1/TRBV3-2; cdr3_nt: TGTGCCAGCAGCCCGACAGGGGGTGTCGGAGCTTTCTTT; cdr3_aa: CASSPTGGVGAFF
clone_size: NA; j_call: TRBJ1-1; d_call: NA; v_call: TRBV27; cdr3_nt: TGTGCCAGCAGCTCCCTTGATACAGGAATGAACACTGAAGCTTTCTTT; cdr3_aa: CASSSLDTGMNTEAFF
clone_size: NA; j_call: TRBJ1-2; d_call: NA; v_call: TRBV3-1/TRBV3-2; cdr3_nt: TGTGCCAGCAGCCAAGGGGCCTCCTATGGCTACACCTTC; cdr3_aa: CASSQGASYGYTF
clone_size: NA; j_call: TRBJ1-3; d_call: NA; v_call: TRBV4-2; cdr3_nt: TGTGCCAGCAGCCAAGACAGGGCAAGCTCTGGAAACACCATATATTTT; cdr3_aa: CASSQDRASSGNTIYF
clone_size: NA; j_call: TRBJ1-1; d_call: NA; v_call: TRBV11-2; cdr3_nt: TGTGCCAGCAGCTTAGGCTATAGAGGGGAAGCTTTCTTT; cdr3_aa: CASSLGYRGEAFF
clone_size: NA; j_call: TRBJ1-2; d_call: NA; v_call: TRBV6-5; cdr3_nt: TGTGCCAGCAGTTACTCGGAAGGGACCGGGGGTGATGGCTACACCTTC; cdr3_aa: CASSYSEGTGGDGYTF
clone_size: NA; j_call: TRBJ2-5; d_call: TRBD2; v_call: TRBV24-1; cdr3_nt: TGTGCCACCAGTGCGGCTAGCGGGGGGAGCCAAGAGACCCAGTACTTC; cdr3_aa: CATSAASGGSQETQYF
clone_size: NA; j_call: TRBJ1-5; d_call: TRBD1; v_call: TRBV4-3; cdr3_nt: TGCGCCAGCAGCCCTCGGACAGGGAGGTCCAATCAGCCCCAGCATTTT; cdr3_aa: CASSPRTGRSNQPQHF
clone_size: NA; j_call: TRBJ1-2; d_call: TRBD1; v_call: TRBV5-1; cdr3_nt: TGCGCCAGCAGGGAGGCTAGGACAGGGGGTGGCTACACCTTC; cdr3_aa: CASREARTGGGYTF
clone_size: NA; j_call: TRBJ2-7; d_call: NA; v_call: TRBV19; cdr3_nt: TGTGCCAGTAGTATTCCCGGGCAGGGTCATGGAGGCGAGCAGTACTTC; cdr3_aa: CASSIPGQGHGGEQYF
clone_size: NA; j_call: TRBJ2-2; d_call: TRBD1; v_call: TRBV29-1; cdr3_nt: TGCAGCGTTGAACAACAGGGGGGCCGCCCCGGGGAGCTGTTTTTT; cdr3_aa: CSVEQQGGRPGELFF
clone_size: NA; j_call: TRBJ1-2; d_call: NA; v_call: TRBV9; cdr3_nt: TGTGCCAGCACCTTGGATATATCGGGGGGCTACACCTTC; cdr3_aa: CASTLDISGGYTF
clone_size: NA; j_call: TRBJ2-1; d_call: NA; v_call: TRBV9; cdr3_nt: TGTGCCAGCAGCTCCCTGGGAGGGGGCTCTTACAATGAGCAGTTCTTC; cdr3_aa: CASSSLGGGSYNEQFF
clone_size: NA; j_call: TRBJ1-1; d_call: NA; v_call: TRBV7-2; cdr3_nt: TGTGCCAGCAGTTGGACAGCAAACACTGAAGCTTTCTTT; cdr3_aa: CASSWTANTEAFF
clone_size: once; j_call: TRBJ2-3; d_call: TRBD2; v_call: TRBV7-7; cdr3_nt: TGTGCCAGCAGCCCACTAGCGGGGGGGCCAGATACGCAGTATTTT; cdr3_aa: CASSPLAGGPDTQYF
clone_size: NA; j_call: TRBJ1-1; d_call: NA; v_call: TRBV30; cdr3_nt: TGTGCCTGGAGCACCCTCGGTTGGGAACAGTCGAACACTGAAGCTTTCTTT; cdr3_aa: CAWSTLGWEQSNTEAFF
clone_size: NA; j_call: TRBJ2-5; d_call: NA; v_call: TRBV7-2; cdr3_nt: TGTGCCAGCAGGGAGGGGGGCGAGACCCAGTACTTC; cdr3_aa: CASREGGETQYF
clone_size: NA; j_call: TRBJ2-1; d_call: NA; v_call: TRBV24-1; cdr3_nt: TGTGCCACCAGTGTGGGTGCGTCCTACAATGAGCAGTTCTTC; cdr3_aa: CATSVGASYNEQFF
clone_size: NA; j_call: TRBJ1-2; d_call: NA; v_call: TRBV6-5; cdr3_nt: TGTGCCAGCAGTTATGGAGCGTTCTATGGCTACACCTTC; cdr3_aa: CASSYGAFYGYTF
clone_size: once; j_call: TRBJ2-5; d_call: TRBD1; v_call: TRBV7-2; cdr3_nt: TGTGCCAGCAGCAGAGGACAGGCGAAAGAGACCCAGTACTTC; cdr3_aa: CASSRGQAKETQYF